This T cell receptor (beta chain) emerged from a study of cytomegalovirus exposure and HLA in healthy donors. A remark on this clone: What it binds is unknown.

The CDR3 contains 16 residues. Germline CDR1 and CDR2: SGDLS and YYNGEE. Trimming at V came to 3 bases and at J to 6 bases, leaving 9 bases not matched to a gene. Study observations and caveats: Later analysis identified around 15,000 TCR beta sequences associated with HLA alleles, using a false discovery rate threshold of 0.05. As a later analysis showed, a missense DCLRE1C variant was linked to trimming of TCR beta V- and J-genes. The sole available immune exposure information was CMV serostatus.

The PCR contained 60 Vbeta and 13 Jbeta primers. In the authors' methods: Around 10 million shared chains were among around 78 million unique TCR beta chains counted in a later analysis. Clones were read by immunoSEQ multiplex PCR, and TCRdb kept only the in-frame ones, dropping some. From that table come the V and J calls and clone size; the DNA was used to work out D and trimming. The sample holds 180,000 or so clones. The rearrangement links TRBV9 to TRBJ2-1, with 10 bases identical to TRBD2. Sequencing input: PBMCs. The sequence derives from a woman aged 18-30 years in good health and CMV-seropositive. The CDR3 here is CASSAIVLAGGNEQFF. As DNA, the CDR3 is TGTGCCAGCAGCGCCATCGTCTTAGCGGGGGGCAATGAGCAGTTCTTC.